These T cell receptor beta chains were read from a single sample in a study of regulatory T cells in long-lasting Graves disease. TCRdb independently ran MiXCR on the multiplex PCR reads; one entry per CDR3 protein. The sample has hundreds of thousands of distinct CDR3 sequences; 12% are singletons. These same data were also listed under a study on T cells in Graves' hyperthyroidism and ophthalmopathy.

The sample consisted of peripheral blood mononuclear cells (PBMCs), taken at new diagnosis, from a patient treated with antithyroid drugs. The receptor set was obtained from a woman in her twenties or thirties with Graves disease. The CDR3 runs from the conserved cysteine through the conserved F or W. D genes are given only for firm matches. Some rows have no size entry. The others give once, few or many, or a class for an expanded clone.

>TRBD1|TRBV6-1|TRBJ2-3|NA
TGTGCCAGCAGTACCCAGGGGGTATTTAGGACAGATACGCAGTATTTT
CASSTQGVFRTDTQYF
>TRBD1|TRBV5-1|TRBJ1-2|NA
TGCGCCAGCAGCTCCACCCCGGGACAGGGGGCCTTGAGTGGCTACACCTTC
CASSSTPGQGALSGYTF
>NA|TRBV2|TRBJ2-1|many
TGTGCCAGCGGGAGCAACAATGAGCAGTTCTTC
CASGSNNEQFF
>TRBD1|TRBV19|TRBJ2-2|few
TGTGCCAGTAGCCGGAAGCTAAAGACAGGGGAGAACACCGGGGAGCTGTTTTTT
CASSRKLKTGENTGELFF
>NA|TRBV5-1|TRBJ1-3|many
TGCGCCAGCAGCGGGACTTCTGGAAACACCATATATTTT
CASSGTSGNTIYF
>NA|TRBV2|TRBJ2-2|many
TGTGCCAGCATGTGGACAACAGATACCGGGGAGCTGTTTTTT
CASMWTTDTGELFF
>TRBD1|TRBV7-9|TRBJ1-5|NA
TGTGCCAGCAGTCGCGCCGGACAGGGGGATGAGCAGCCCCAGCATTTT
CASSRAGQGDEQPQHF
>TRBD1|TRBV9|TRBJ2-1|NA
TGTGCCAGCAGCGTAGACGGCAGGGGGTCAAATGAGCAGTTCTTC
CASSVDGRGSNEQFF
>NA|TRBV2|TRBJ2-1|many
TGTGCCAGCAAGCGGCTAAGCTCCTACAATGAGCAGTTCTTC
CASKRLSSYNEQFF
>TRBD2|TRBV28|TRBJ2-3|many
TGTGCCAGCAGTTCCCCCTATCGACTAGCCAGCACAGATACGCAGTATTTT
CASSSPYRLASTDTQYF
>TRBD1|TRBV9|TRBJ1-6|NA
TGTGCCAGCAGCGTCTCCGGGACAGGTGGTTCACCCCTCCACTTT
CASSVSGTGGSPLHF
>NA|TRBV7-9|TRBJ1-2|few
TGTGCCAGCAGCTCCGATCACAGGGTCTGCACCTTC
CASSSDHRVCTF
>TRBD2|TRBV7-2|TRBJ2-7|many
TGTGCCAGCAGCCCCGTCTTAAGCGGGAGGACTTACGAGCAGTACTTC
CASSPVLSGRTYEQYF
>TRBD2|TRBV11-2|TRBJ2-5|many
TGTGCCAGCAGCTTAGGGCTAGCGGGAGGCCGGGAGACCCAGTACTTC
CASSLGLAGGRETQYF
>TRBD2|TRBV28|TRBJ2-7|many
TGTGCCAGCAGCCACGCTAGCGGGAGGGCCTACGAGCAGTACTTC
CASSHASGRAYEQYF
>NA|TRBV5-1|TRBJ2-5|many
TGCGCCAGCAGAATGACACCTCAAGAGACCCAGTACTTC
CASRMTPQETQYF
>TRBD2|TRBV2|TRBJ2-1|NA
TGTGCCAGCAGTGTCATGGGACTAGCGGGCGCAGGAGGGTTCTTC
CASSVMGLAGAGGFF
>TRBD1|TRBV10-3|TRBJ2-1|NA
TGTGCCACTAGCTCGGACAGGGCTTACAATGAGCAGTTCTTC
CATSSDRAYNEQFF
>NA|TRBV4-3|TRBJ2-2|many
TGCGCCAGCAGCCAAGATTTGGAGGGGGACACCGGGGAGCTGTTTTTT
CASSQDLEGDTGELFF
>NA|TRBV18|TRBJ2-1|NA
TGTGCCAGCAGTACTTGGTCGGGAGCCTCCTACAATGAGCAGTTCTTC
CASSTWSGASYNEQFF
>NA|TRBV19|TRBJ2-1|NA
TGTGCCAGTAGTAACCCTGCCAGGCCCCCCTTTGAGCAGTTCTTC
CASSNPARPPFEQFF
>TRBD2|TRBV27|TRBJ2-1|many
TGTGCCAGCAGTTTCGCTAGCGGGAGGGCCCGACCCTACAATGAGCAGTTCTTC
CASSFASGRARPYNEQFF
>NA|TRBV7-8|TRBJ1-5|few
TGTGCCAGCAGCCAGACTCGTTTTAGCAATCAGCCCCAGCATTTT
CASSQTRFSNQPQHF
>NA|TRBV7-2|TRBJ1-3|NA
TGTGCCAGCAGCTTAAGACAGGTCTCTGGAAACACCATATATTTT
CASSLRQVSGNTIYF
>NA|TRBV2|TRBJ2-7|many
TGTGCCAGCAGCCAACAGGGAGAACAGTACTTC
CASSQQGEQYF
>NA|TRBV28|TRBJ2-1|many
TGTGCCAGCGGGCGGGTCTCCTACAATGAGCAGTTCTTC
CASGRVSYNEQFF
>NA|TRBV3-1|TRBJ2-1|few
TGTGCCAGCAGCCAATCCAACCTCCTCTTGGTTCAGAACAACAGTGAGCAGTTCTTC
CASSQSNLLLVQNNSEQFF
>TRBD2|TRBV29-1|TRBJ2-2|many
TGCAGCGTTGAAGAGGCTAGCGGGACGAGATTCGGGGAGCTGTTTTTT
CSVEEASGTRFGELFF
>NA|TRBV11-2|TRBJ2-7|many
TGTGCCAGCAGTCAGATCGGGGCTTACGAGCAGTACTTC
CASSQIGAYEQYF
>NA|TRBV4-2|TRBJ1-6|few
TGTGCCAGCAGCTCAAGAGGGGGAACAGCCTATAATTCACCCCTCCACTTT
CASSSRGGTAYNSPLHF
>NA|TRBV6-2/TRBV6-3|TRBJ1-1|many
TGTGCCAGCAGAAGAACAAGGAACACTGAAGCTTTCTTT
CASRRTRNTEAFF
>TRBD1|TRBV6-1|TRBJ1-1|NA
TGTGCCAGCAGGAGACCCCGGGACAGGGGGGCTGAAGCTTTCTTT
CASRRPRDRGAEAFF
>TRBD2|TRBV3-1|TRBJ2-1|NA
TGTGCCAGCAGCCAAGATAGGGGACTAGCGGGAAAGTGGGAGCAGTTCTTC
CASSQDRGLAGKWEQFF
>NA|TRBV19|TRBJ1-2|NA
TGTGCCAGTAGTACGACAGAACAAACTGGCTACACCTTC
CASSTTEQTGYTF
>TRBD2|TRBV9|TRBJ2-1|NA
TGTGCCAGCAGCGTAGGACTAGCGCCCACCTACAATGAGCAGTTCTTC
CASSVGLAPTYNEQFF
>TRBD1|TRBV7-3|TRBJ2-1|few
TGTGCCAGCAGCTCACCCGGGACAGGTAACAATGAGCAGTTCTTC
CASSSPGTGNNEQFF
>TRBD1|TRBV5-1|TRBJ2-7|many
TGCGCCAGCAGCAGATTGGGGGGACAGGGTAACCACGAGCAGTACTTC
CASSRLGGQGNHEQYF
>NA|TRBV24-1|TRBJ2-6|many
TGTGCCACCAGTGAGGTCGGCTCTGGGGCCAACGTCCTGACTTTC
CATSEVGSGANVLTF
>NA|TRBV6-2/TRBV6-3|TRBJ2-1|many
TGTGCCAGCAGTGGACGAAGCTCCTACAATGAGCAGTTCTTC
CASSGRSSYNEQFF
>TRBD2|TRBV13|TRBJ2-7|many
TGTGCCAGCAGCTTCCGGGGGACTAGCGGTTCCGAGCAGTACTTC
CASSFRGTSGSEQYF
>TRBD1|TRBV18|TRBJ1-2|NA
TGTGCCAGCTCACCGGGACAGGGGGCAGAAGGCTACACCTTC
CASSPGQGAEGYTF
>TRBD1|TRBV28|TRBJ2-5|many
TGTGCCAGCAGTGCTTCCGGGACAGGGGGGGAAGAGACCCAGTACTTC
CASSASGTGGEETQYF
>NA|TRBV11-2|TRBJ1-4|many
TGTGCCAGCAGCTTAGTAGGGGCGGGTTTCATCGAAAAACTGTTTTTT
CASSLVGAGFIEKLFF
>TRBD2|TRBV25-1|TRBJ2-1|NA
TGTGCCAGCAGTGAGCTAGCGGGAACCTACAATGAGCAGTTCTTC
CASSELAGTYNEQFF
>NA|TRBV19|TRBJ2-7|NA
TGTGCCAGTAGTATACAGGTCGAGGGTCCCTACGAGCAGTACTTC
CASSIQVEGPYEQYF
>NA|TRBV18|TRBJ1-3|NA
TGTGCCAGCTCACCCCGGACAGTTACTGGAAACACCATATATTTT
CASSPRTVTGNTIYF
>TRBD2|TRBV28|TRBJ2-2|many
TGTGCCAGCAGTCTCACCGGGACTAGCGGGATTACCGGGGAGCTGTTTTTT
CASSLTGTSGITGELFF
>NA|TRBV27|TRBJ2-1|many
TGTGCCAGCAGTCCCGACCACAGCTCCTACAATGAGCAGTTCTTC
CASSPDHSSYNEQFF
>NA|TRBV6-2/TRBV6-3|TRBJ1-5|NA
TGTGCCAGCAGTGGAAGAGTAGGCAATCAGCCCCAGCATTTT
CASSGRVGNQPQHF
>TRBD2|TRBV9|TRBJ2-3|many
TGTGCCAGCAGCGTATTTCTGGGCGGGGGAGCAGATACGCAGTATTTT
CASSVFLGGGADTQYF
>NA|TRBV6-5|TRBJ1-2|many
TGTGCCAGCAGTTACAACGGGGCGTCGACGACCTATGGCTACACCTTC
CASSYNGASTTYGYTF
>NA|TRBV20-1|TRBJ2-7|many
TGCAGTGCTAGTACAATGCCCGAGCAGTACTTC
CSASTMPEQYF
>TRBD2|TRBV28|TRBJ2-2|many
TGTGCCAGCAGATTCGGACTAGCGGGAGACAGCACCGGGGAGCTGTTTTTT
CASRFGLAGDSTGELFF